This T cell receptor (beta chain) was retrieved from a study of a mutant IDH1 vaccine in newly diagnosed glioma. Profiled with immunoSEQ multiplex PCR; TCRdb holds only in-frame clones, not every one. The table records tens of thousands of clones, 81% of them present only once. The ends were cut back, 1 base at V and 5 bases at J, with 12 bases in the middle. The CDR3 covers 15 residues. The germline CDR1 and CDR2 sequences are WSHSY and SAAADI. Study-level findings and limits: Pseudoprogression appeared independent of alterations in top peripheral clonotypes.

Sample time point: week 35, safety follow-up. A single vaccine dose contained 300 ug of mutant IDH1 20-mer peptide, and topical imiquimod was used with it. Newly diagnosed WHO grade 3 or 4 IDH1-mutant, ATRX-lost astrocytomas were identified in the donors. Turning to this clone: What it binds is unknown.

The input for sequencing was PBMCs, taken from a glioma patient whose treatment included an IDH1 peptide vaccine. The receptor comes from a woman in her 40s with glioma. Some clones in this sample may be carry-over from other donors' samples. The chain combines TRBV10-2 with TRBJ2-1; D perhaps matches TRBD2 (5 bases). CDR3 residues: CASSEWTEPNNEQFF. The DNA of the CDR3 is TGCGCCAGCAGTGAGTGGACTGAGCCTAACAATGAGCAGTTCTTC.